This TCR beta chain was obtained from a study of blood T cells in healthy people across ages. Comment on this clonotype: Its antigen is not known.

The study drew donors from healthy Caucasian individuals in Russia aged roughly 6 to 90. Each sample yielded at least 6 million isolated PBMCs. Regarding the study as a whole: With unsorted PBMCs, a conclusive comparison of naive versus antigen-experienced cells was not possible. Possibly confounding the expanded clonotype changes was the fact that donor CMV status was unknown.

The V gene end was trimmed by 0 bases and the J gene end by 2 bases; junction bases not matched to a gene: 9. The CDR3 has 18 amino acids. Germline-derived CDR1 and CDR2 are MNHNY and SVGAGI (reference sequence). Using a J-beta primer mix together with a sample-barcoded 5' primer, a second PCR was run for roughly 7 to 12 cycles. One entry per CDR3 protein, called by TCRdb with MiXCR from the 5' RACE reads. The sample carries some 1.7 million distinct CDR3 sequences, 28% recorded once. This receptor was identified in a woman in her twenties or thirties in good health. Sequences were obtained from blood. V is TRBV6-6 and J is TRBJ2-1, with TRBD2 matching over 8 bases. In nucleotides, the CDR3 is TGTGCCAGCAGTTACTCGAGGGGTCGGGGGGGACCCTACAATGAGCAGTTCTTC. Its protein is CASSYSRGRGGPYNEQFF.